This T cell receptor beta chain was retrieved from a study of shared clonotypes between healthy human individuals. Germline loops: CDR1 ENHRY, CDR2 SYGVKD. CDR3 length equals 17 residues. V lost 1 base and J lost 6; bases outside the gene matches: 11. CD45RO-negative, CCR7-selected cells formed the naive CD8 fraction, which excluded terminally differentiated effector memory CD45RA+ cells. Some clones are missing from TCRdb's copy, which holds only in-frame ones; the method was immunoSEQ multiplex PCR. The sample holds 750,000 to 1,000,000 clones; 85% to 95% are singletons and the top ten take 24%. Study observations and caveats: A small donor pool kept down the genetic and exposure-history diversity that was represented. When compared with the clonotypes that were shared by all four sorted-subset donors, the non-shared clonotypes turned out to have lower generation probabilities.

As to this clone: Its antigen is not identified.

The rearrangement links TRBV10-3 to TRBJ2-1; 8 bases fit TRBD2. This TCR was sampled from a man aged 30 to 45 in good health. The source material was naive CD8+ T cells sorted from blood. The CDR3 bases are TGTGCCATCAGTGAGTGGAGCGGGAGTAGCCCTGCCAATGAGCAGTTCTTC. This encodes CAISEWSGSSPANEQFF.